These T cell receptor beta chains were read from a single sample in a study of T cell repertoires in cytomegalovirus infection. Each CDR3 protein gets one entry after TCRdb re-called the reads with MiXCR. This sample has 250,000 to 400,000 distinct CDR3 sequences; around 25% occur once, and the top ten carry 13%. No cognate antigen is known for these TCRs. The sample in question was cultured PBMCs, obtained from culture after CMV antigen stimulation. These receptors all stem from a human donor in good health (CMV status not recorded). Some clones in this sample may be carry-over from other donors' samples. The CDR3 runs from the conserved cysteine through the conserved F or W. The D gene is left open where the match is weak. The size entry is marked missing in some rows and otherwise reads once, few, many or a size class.

j_gene | d_gene | abundance | v_gene | CDR3aa | CDR3nt
TRBJ1-3 | - | many | TRBV7-2 | CASSLEPRSGNTIYF | TGTGCCAGCAGCTTAGAGCCCAGGAGTGGAAACACCATATATTTT
TRBJ1-2 | - | few | TRBV7-8 | CASSLVAHPYGYTF | TGTGCCAGCAGCTTAGTTGCACATCCCTATGGCTACACCTTC
TRBJ2-2 | - | few | TRBV2 | CASRGRYGELFF | TGTGCCAGCAGAGGGAGGTACGGGGAGCTGTTTTTT
TRBJ2-3 | - | many | TRBV27 | CASSFYSSTDTQYF | TGTGCCAGCAGTTTTTACAGTTCCACAGATACGCAGTATTTT
TRBJ1-6 | - | once | TRBV11-2 | CASSLDNAGRDSPLHF | TGTGCCAGCAGCTTAGATAATGCAGGGAGGGATTCACCCCTCCACTTT
TRBJ1-1 | - | many | TRBV7-6 | CASLMTPTANTEAFF | TGTGCCAGCCTGATGACTCCGACAGCGAACACTGAAGCTTTCTTT
TRBJ2-1 | - | - | TRBV29-1 | CSGKGGLSYNEQFF | TGCAGCGGGAAAGGGGGACTCTCCTACAATGAGCAGTTCTTC
TRBJ2-1 | - | once | TRBV28 | CASLSGRDEQFF | TGTGCCAGCCTAAGTGGTAGGGATGAGCAGTTCTTC
TRBJ2-1 | - | many | TRBV2 | CASSVSAVYNEQFF | TGTGCCAGCAGTGTCTCGGCGGTCTACAATGAGCAGTTCTTC
TRBJ2-1 | TRBD2 | few | TRBV6-5 | CASSRTGLAGVNEQFF | TGTGCCAGCAGTCGCACGGGACTAGCGGGAGTTAATGAGCAGTTCTTC
TRBJ2-7 | - | - | TRBV28 | CACGQPYEQYF | TGTGCCTGCGGCCAACCCTACGAGCAGTACTTC
TRBJ2-7 | TRBD1 | - | TRBV7-2 | CASSLSPSPGQSGEQYF | TGTGCCAGCAGCTTAAGCCCGAGTCCGGGACAGTCAGGCGAGCAGTACTTC
TRBJ2-1 | - | - | TRBV5-1 | CASSLGGGRSNEQFF | TGCGCCAGCAGCTTGGGGGGTGGGAGAAGTAATGAGCAGTTCTTC
TRBJ2-2 | - | - | TRBV24-1 | CATSDAVHGGNTGELFF | TGTGCCACCAGTGACGCAGTGCATGGGGGTAACACCGGGGAGCTGTTTTTT
TRBJ2-3 | TRBD1 | many | TRBV12-3/TRBV12-4 | CASSLAQGFLAGQADTQYF | TGTGCCAGCAGTTTAGCGCAGGGGTTTCTCGCGGGACAGGCAGATACGCAGTATTTT
TRBJ1-2 | - | - | TRBV9 | CASSPHQQGLWGYTF | TGTGCCAGCAGCCCCCACCAACAGGGTTTGTGGGGCTACACCTTC
TRBJ2-7 | TRBD2 | - | TRBV28 | CASSFRSGLRDEQYF | TGTGCCAGCAGTTTCCGTAGCGGGCTTCGGGACGAGCAGTACTTC
TRBJ2-5 | TRBD1 | - | TRBV28 | CASSLGGQGLETQYF | TGTGCCAGCAGTTTAGGAGGACAGGGGTTAGAGACCCAGTACTTC
TRBJ2-4 | - | - | TRBV6-2/TRBV6-3 | CASSLRMRADIQYF | TGTGCCAGCAGTCTCCGGATGCGAGCAGACATTCAGTACTTC
TRBJ2-6 | - | - | TRBV29-1 | CSVERAGANVLTF | TGCAGCGTTGAAAGGGCTGGGGCCAACGTCCTGACTTTC
TRBJ2-3 | - | few | TRBV6-2/TRBV6-3 | CASSSQGSSSSTQYF | TGTGCCAGCAGTTCCCAGGGCTCCAGCAGTTCCACGCAGTATTTT
TRBJ2-3 | TRBD2 | - | TRBV6-1 | CASSSAGTSGRPPDTQYF | TGTGCCAGCAGTTCCGCCGGGACTAGCGGGAGGCCTCCAGATACGCAGTATTTT
TRBJ1-1 | - | many | TRBV7-2 | CASSNRVSGANTEAFF | TGTGCCAGCAGCAATAGGGTGTCCGGGGCCAACACTGAAGCTTTCTTT
TRBJ2-1 | TRBD2 | - | TRBV7-2 | CASSLGGGSANEQFF | TGTGCCAGCAGCTTAGGTGGCGGGAGTGCCAATGAGCAGTTCTTC
TRBJ2-1 | TRBD2 | - | TRBV9 | CASSVEGGRAQFF | TGTGCCAGCAGCGTAGAAGGTGGGAGGGCGCAGTTCTTC
TRBJ2-1 | TRBD2 | many | TRBV7-2 | CASSLRLAGGPDEQFF | TGTGCCAGCAGCTTAAGACTAGCGGGAGGGCCCGATGAGCAGTTCTTC
TRBJ1-2 | - | few | TRBV4-3 | CASSQDLTSGWLGYTF | TGCGCCAGCAGCCAAGATCTTACCTCAGGGTGGTTAGGCTACACCTTC
TRBJ2-1 | TRBD2 | many | TRBV11-3 | CASSLDPGLAGAEQFF | TGTGCCAGCAGCTTAGACCCGGGACTAGCGGGAGCTGAGCAGTTCTTC
TRBJ1-1 | - | - | TRBV12-3/TRBV12-4 | CASSKEGERWTEAFF | TGTGCCAGCAGTAAAGAAGGAGAACGGTGGACTGAAGCTTTCTTT
TRBJ1-3 | - | - | TRBV7-7 | CASSSGPGNTIYF | TGTGCCAGCAGCTCGGGACCTGGAAACACCATATATTTT
TRBJ1-1 | - | many | TRBV7-9 | CASSLGQGAFF | TGTGCCAGCAGCTTAGGGCAGGGCGCTTTCTTT
TRBJ1-1 | - | few | TRBV6-5 | CASRQQGFNTEAFF | TGTGCCAGCAGACAACAGGGATTCAACACTGAAGCTTTCTTT
TRBJ1-2 | TRBD1 | few | TRBV29-1 | CSVNNIQGGGYTF | TGCAGCGTCAATAATATTCAGGGGGGAGGCTACACCTTC
TRBJ1-1 | - | few | TRBV6-2/TRBV6-3 | CASSYPQGPEAFF | TGTGCCAGCAGTTACCCTCAGGGGCCTGAAGCTTTCTTT
TRBJ2-5 | - | - | TRBV28 | CASSASGTIGGETQYF | TGTGCCAGCAGTGCGTCCGGGACCATTGGAGGGGAGACCCAGTACTTC
TRBJ1-1 | - | - | TRBV20-1 | CSARRGATEAFF | TGCAGTGCTAGAAGGGGAGCCACTGAAGCTTTCTTT
TRBJ2-3 | TRBD2 | - | TRBV6-5 | CASSLAGGGEDTQYF | TGTGCCAGCAGTTTAGCGGGAGGGGGGGAAGATACGCAGTATTTT
TRBJ2-1 | - | few | TRBV10-1 | CASSESSALSYNEQFF | TGCGCCAGCAGTGAGAGTAGCGCTCTCTCCTACAATGAGCAGTTCTTC
TRBJ2-1 | - | few | TRBV6-2/TRBV6-3 | CASSYPHYNEQFF | TGTGCCAGCAGTTACCCCCATTACAATGAGCAGTTCTTC
TRBJ2-5 | TRBD1 | few | TRBV7-2 | CASSAQTGEGETQYF | TGTGCCAGCAGCGCCCAGACAGGGGAAGGAGAGACCCAGTACTTC
TRBJ2-5 | - | - | TRBV5-5 | CASSFSDTDQETQYF | TGTGCCAGCAGCTTTTCCGACACCGACCAAGAGACCCAGTACTTC
TRBJ1-3 | - | few | TRBV3-1 | CASSQEGESSGNTIYF | TGTGCCAGCAGCCAAGAGGGGGAGAGCTCTGGAAACACCATATATTTT
TRBJ2-3 | - | many | TRBV7-2 | CASSFSLLSTDTQYF | TGTGCCAGCAGCTTTAGCCTCCTCAGCACAGATACGCAGTATTTT
TRBJ2-6 | - | few | TRBV4-2 | CASSQETLDSGANVLTF | TGTGCCAGCAGCCAAGAAACTTTGGACTCTGGGGCCAACGTCCTGACTTTC
TRBJ2-2 | - | - | TRBV10-1 | CASSRTARGELFF | TGCGCCAGCAGTCGAACGGCCCGGGGGGAGCTGTTTTTT
TRBJ1-2 | - | many | TRBV7-2 | CASSLNPLYGYTF | TGTGCCAGCAGCTTAAACCCACTCTATGGCTACACCTTC
TRBJ2-3 | - | - | TRBV12-3/TRBV12-4 | CASSFGGYQDTQYF | TGTGCCAGCAGTTTTGGGGGCTACCAGGATACGCAGTATTTT
TRBJ2-1 | - | - | TRBV4-3 | CASSQDLGGYNEQFF | TGCGCCAGCAGCCAGGACCTCGGCGGGTACAATGAGCAGTTCTTC
TRBJ2-1 | - | many | TRBV7-2 | CASSAGTPLTNEQFF | TGTGCCAGCAGCGCCGGGACTCCCCTAACCAATGAGCAGTTCTTC
TRBJ2-1 | TRBD2 | - | TRBV19 | CASSIFLAGGLDYNEQFF | TGTGCCAGTAGTATTTTCCTAGCGGGGGGACTGGATTACAATGAGCAGTTCTTC
TRBJ1-2 | - | - | TRBV7-2 | CASSLGVSRSYTF | TGTGCCAGCAGCTTAGGGGTTTCTCGGAGCTACACCTTC
TRBJ2-7 | - | - | TRBV28 | CASRLGHSYEQYF | TGTGCCAGCAGACTTGGACACTCCTACGAGCAGTACTTC
TRBJ2-1 | TRBD1 | few | TRBV24-1 | CATSDLGQGSGEQFF | TGTGCCACCAGTGATTTGGGACAGGGTAGCGGTGAGCAGTTCTTC